This T cell receptor beta chain was observed in a study of T cells in Graves' hyperthyroidism and ophthalmopathy. This clonotype was seen a handful of times. The CDR3 regions of TCR beta were amplified from RNA transcripts. The HTBI primer set served for first-round RT-PCR of the TCR CDR3. TCRdb reprocessed the multiplex PCR reads via MiXCR and lists one record per CDR3 protein. The table lists approximately 560,000 distinct CDR3 sequences, around 14% of them singletons, with about 7% in the top ten. The authors deemed Graves' hyperthyroidism stable absent ophthalmopathy progression within 18 months. Sequencing was performed on blood. The sequence derives from a woman between 25 and 40 years old with Graves' hyperthyroidism.

DNA of the CDR3: TGTGCCAGCAGCTTCGGAGGGGGGCTGAGTAATTCACCCCTCCACTTT. Its translation is CASSFGGGLSNSPLHF. The chain carries TRBV7-2 and TRBJ1-6, with D perhaps TRBD1 (6 bases). Germline lookup yields CDR1 SGHTA and CDR2 FQGNSA. Trimming stripped 3 bases from V and 6 bases from J, with 15 bases between. The CDR3 contains 16 residues.